This is a list of T cell receptor beta chains from one sample in a study of tumor-infiltrating lymphocytes in primary liver carcinoma. TCRdb passed the multiplex PCR reads through MiXCR, listing each CDR3 protein once. The data hold more than 85,000 distinct CDR3 sequences, with around 83% observed a single time. The sample consisted of liver tumor tissue from sampling region 3. The receptors were sampled from a man between 35 and 55 years old with primary liver carcinoma and hepatitis B virus infection. Each CDR3 is given with its conserved first and last residue. D genes are given only for firm matches. Size is stated for part of the rows, as once, few or many counts, or as a class when the clone is expanded.

TRBV29-1,TRBJ2-3,NA,NA,TGTAGCGCTGATTGGTGGAGCACAGATACGCAGTATTTT,CSADWWSTDTQYF
TRBV6-1,TRBJ2-1,TRBD1,medium-sized,TGTGCCAGCAGTGAAGGGACAGGGGATGAGCAGTTCTTC,CASSEGTGDEQFF
TRBV6-2/TRBV6-3,TRBJ2-3,NA,NA,TGTGCCAGTAGTCAACTGGGGGACACAAATACGCAGTATTTT,CASSQLGDTNTQYF
TRBV4-1,TRBJ2-1,TRBD2,NA,TGCGCCAGCAGCGAAGGCGGACTAGCAGGAGACAATGAGCAGTTCTTC,CASSEGGLAGDNEQFF
TRBV29-1,TRBJ1-1,NA,NA,TGCAGCGTTCTTCCGGGGTGGGGCATGAACACTGAAGCTCTCTTT,CSVLPGWGMNTEALF
TRBV6-5,TRBJ2-3,NA,NA,TGTGTCAACAGAACCCCGGGCCCAGGCACACAGTATTTT,CVNRTPGPGTQYF
TRBV30,TRBJ1-1,NA,many,TGTGCCTGGAGTCAAACCGGGGACATGAGGACTGAAGCTTTCTTT,CAWSQTGDMRTEAFF
TRBV6-5,TRBJ1-2,NA,NA,TGTGCCAGCACACCTGGGAGGGGCGGCTATGGCCACACATTC,CASTPGRGGYGHTF
TRBV29-1,TRBJ1-1,NA,NA,TGCAGCGGCCGCCGGAGGGGGGGTGACACTGAAGCTTTCTTT,CSGRRRGGDTEAFF
TRBV12-3/TRBV12-4,TRBJ2-3,TRBD2,NA,TGTGCCAGCAGCCGTCGGATTAGCGGGAGCACAGTTACGCAGTATTTT,CASSRRISGSTVTQYF
TRBV19,TRBJ1-6,NA,NA,TGTGCCAGTGGCGGGCCCTATAATTCACTCATCCACTTT,CASGGPYNSLIHF
TRBV6-6,TRBJ2-2,TRBD1,medium-sized,TGTGCCAGCAGTTTGCCGGGACAGGGGGGAACCGGGGAGCTGTTTTTT,CASSLPGQGGTGELFF
TRBV20-1,TRBJ2-1,NA,few,TGCAGTGCTAGAGATTTCCGGAGAGGCTCCTACAATGAGCAGTTCTTC,CSARDFRRGSYNEQFF
TRBV29-1,TRBJ1-1,NA,NA,TGCAGCGTGGAGGGGTTTAAAACTGAAGCTTTCTTT,CSVEGFKTEAFF
TRBV11-2,TRBJ2-7,NA,NA,TGTGCCAGCAGTCGTTATGCGATAGGGAGCCACGAGCAGTACTTC,CASSRYAIGSHEQYF
TRBV6-1,TRBJ1-2,NA,NA,TGTGCCGGACTAACAGGCGCCTATAGCTACACCTTC,CAGLTGAYSYTF
TRBV29-1,TRBJ2-7,NA,NA,TGCACCGTTGAATTAGGGACGTTTCACGAACAGTACTTC,CTVELGTFHEQYF
TRBV30,TRBJ2-1,NA,NA,TGTGCCTGGAGCTGGCCGGGGTCTCAGTCCTACAATGAGCAGTTCTTC,CAWSWPGSQSYNEQFF
TRBV10-3,TRBJ1-5,NA,NA,TGTGCCATCAGTCCGACTGGGGGTAATCAGCCCCGGCATTTT,CAISPTGGNQPRHF
TRBV6-5,TRBJ2-2,NA,once,TGTGTCAGCAATTACTCGAGGAAACGGGAGAAGCTGTTTTTT,CVSNYSRKREKLFF
TRBV11-1,TRBJ2-3,TRBD2,NA,TGTGCCTACAGCGGGGCCCGGACTAGCGTGAGGGCCCTGACAGATACGCAGTATTTT,CAYSGARTSVRALTDTQYF
TRBV6-2/TRBV6-3,TRBJ2-7,TRBD2,NA,TGTGCCAATAAGGGTAGCGGGAGGTATGAGCAGTACTTC,CANKGSGRYEQYF
TRBV11-2,TRBJ2-5,NA,once,TGTGCCAGTAACCGCCCGGCGGCCTATCTCCAAGAGACCCAGTACTTC,CASNRPAAYLQETQYF
TRBV5-1,TRBJ2-7,NA,once,TGCGCCAGAAACAGGGAGGGGAATTGCGAGCAGTACTTC,CARNREGNCEQYF
TRBV29-1,TRBJ1-3,NA,NA,TGCAGCATTGAAATGGGTGGGGTTGGAAGCACCATATATTTT,CSIEMGGVGSTIYF
TRBV29-1,TRBJ2-7,NA,NA,TGCGGCTCCCTGACTGGCGACCACGAGCAGTACTTC,CGSLTGDHEQYF
TRBV29-1,TRBJ2-3,NA,once,TGCAGTGCTTCTCGGGCGGGCACAAATACGCAGTATTTT,CSASRAGTNTQYF
TRBV5-4,TRBJ2-1,NA,NA,NA,CARRDYSCSSEQFF
TRBV29-1,TRBJ2-4,NA,NA,TGCAGCGTTCATGGGGAGGGGGCAGAAGACACTCAGTACTTC,CSVHGEGAEDTQYF
TRBV12-3/TRBV12-4,TRBJ2-5,NA,NA,TGTACCAGCGCTCAAGGACAGTCCCAAGAGACCCAGTATTTC,CTSAQGQSQETQYF
TRBV11-3,TRBJ1-5,NA,NA,TGTGTCAGCAGCTTAGATCCGGGGGTGGCTCAGGCCCAGCATTTT,CVSSLDPGVAQAQHF
TRBV6-5,TRBJ2-3,TRBD1,NA,TGTGCCAGTAGTTTAACCGGGACAGACACCACAGTTACGCAATATTTT,CASSLTGTDTTVTQYF
TRBV5-1,TRBJ2-2,TRBD1,NA,TGCGCCAGCAGTCAACTCCCCCAAGGGACAGGGGGCACCCGGGAGCTGTTTTTT,CASSQLPQGTGGTRELFF
TRBV20-1,TRBJ2-2,NA,NA,TGCAGTGCTAGAGATGAGGGGCAGGCCGCGACCTGGGAGCTGATTTTT,CSARDEGQAATWELIF
TRBV6-6,TRBJ2-3,TRBD2,NA,TGTGCCAGCAGTCGGACTAGCCAGGGAGATATGCTGTATTTT,CASSRTSQGDMLYF
TRBV28,TRBJ2-7,NA,many,TGTGCCAGCAGTTCCCCCTTGGGACGGGTCGCCGAGCAGTACTTC,CASSSPLGRVAEQYF
TRBV11-2,TRBJ2-2,NA,NA,TGTGCCAGCAGCACACACCCGGAGACCGGGGAGCTGTTTTTT,CASSTHPETGELFF
TRBV30,TRBJ1-2,TRBD1,NA,TGTGCCCGCCCCAGCTGGACAGGGTCGGTGGATGGCTACACCTTC,CARPSWTGSVDGYTF
TRBV12-3/TRBV12-4,TRBJ2-2,NA,many,TGTGCCAGCAGTTTGGACGGGGGGCCCGGGGAGCTGTTTTTT,CASSLDGGPGELFF
TRBV7-9,TRBJ2-3,TRBD1,NA,TGTGCCAGCAGCTCGGACAGGGACGGGGCCGGCATCACAGATACGCAGTATTTT,CASSSDRDGAGITDTQYF
TRBV29-1,TRBJ2-1,TRBD2,many,TGCAGCGTCCTTAGACTAGCGGGCCTAAACAATGAGCAGTTCTTC,CSVLRLAGLNNEQFF
TRBV29-1,TRBJ1-2,NA,once,TGCAGCATTGAAGAGGGCCGCAGCTCATACGGCTACACCTTC,CSIEEGRSSYGYTF
TRBV19,TRBJ2-1,NA,NA,TGTGCCAGTAGTCTGGCCGACTCGGCGGGGCATGAGCAGTTCTTC,CASSLADSAGHEQFF
TRBV28,TRBJ2-4,NA,NA,TGTGCCAGCAATACATACCGGGCCAAGACCAAAAACATTCAGTACTTC,CASNTYRAKTKNIQYF
TRBV28,TRBJ2-1,NA,NA,TGTGCCAGCAGCCTCGGGAGCGGATTCAACAATGAACAGTTCTTC,CASSLGSGFNNEQFF
TRBV6-6,TRBJ1-1,NA,NA,TGTGTCAGCAGTTATTTTTCAGGTAACGCTGAAGCTTTCTTT,CVSSYFSGNAEAFF
TRBV4-2,TRBJ2-7,NA,NA,TGTGGCAGCAGCCTGTCCTACGGGAGAGGCACGAGAGAGCAGTACTTC,CGSSLSYGRGTREQYF
TRBV6-6,TRBJ1-1,NA,NA,TGTGCCAGCAGCAGAGGGGGGGCTAATGAAGCTTTCTTT,CASSRGGANEAFF
TRBV4-3,TRBJ1-6,NA,NA,TGCGCCAGCAGCTCCTGGGACTGGGGATGGAATTCACTCCTCCACTTT,CASSSWDWGWNSLLHF
TRBV11-3,TRBJ2-1,NA,NA,TGTACCAGCAGCTTGGGAGGTGGGAATGGTGAGGAGTTCTTC,CTSSLGGGNGEEFF
TRBV6-2/TRBV6-3,TRBJ2-5,TRBD1,NA,TGTGCCAGCAGTGTCCCGACAGGGACCCAAGAGACCCAATTCTTC,CASSVPTGTQETQFF
TRBV6-2/TRBV6-3,TRBJ2-1,TRBD2,NA,TGTGCCAACAGGACTAGCGGGAAGTCTGAGCAGTTCTTC,CANRTSGKSEQFF
TRBV4-2,TRBJ2-7,NA,NA,TGTGTCAGCAGCCAAGATCCGAATGAGCAGTACTTC,CVSSQDPNEQYF
TRBV4-1,TRBJ2-1,TRBD2,NA,TGCGGCAGCAGCCATGATCCAGCGGGAGGGGTGGATGAGCAGTTCTTC,CGSSHDPAGGVDEQFF
TRBV12-3/TRBV12-4,TRBJ1-5,NA,NA,TGTGCCAGCTGTTTGGGGCAGGGAGGCAGTCAGCCCCAGCATTTT,CASCLGQGGSQPQHF
TRBV2,TRBJ1-3,NA,NA,TGTGCCAGAAGGACCGGACAGTTGGGAAACACCATATATTTT,CARRTGQLGNTIYF
TRBV6-1,TRBJ2-1,TRBD2,NA,TGTGCAGGCGAGGAGGGACTAAGGAATGAGCAGTTCTTC,CAGEEGLRNEQFF